Shown below are 21 T cell receptor beta chains from a single sample sequenced in a study of T cell clonality in common variable immunodeficiency. TCRdb's table, derived via immunoSEQ multiplex PCR, lists solely in-frame clones and lacks some. Observed are about 47,000 clones, no singletons, with the top ten taking about 0.73%. Sequences were obtained from peripheral blood mononuclear cells. These receptors all come from a person between 18 and 75 years old in good health.

This clone was found many times. The read terminates 3 residues ahead of where the CDR3 ends, so the germline J gene completes it. J is TRBJ2-7 and V is TRBV18; D might be TRBD1 (6 bases). The CDR3 runs 13 residues. Trimming removed 6 bases from V and 5 bases from J, with 14 bases in between. CDR1 is KGHSH, CDR2 LQKENI, per germline. CDR3 DNA (partial): TGTGCCAGCTCCCTTACAGGGACCCACGAG. Its protein is CASSLTGTHE. The whole CDR3 sequence is CASSLTGTHEQYF.

Many counts were recorded for this clone. The read finishes 3 residues shy of the CDR3 end, and the germline J gene is used to complete it. The V gene is TRBV19, the J gene TRBJ2-5, with TRBD2 matching 11 bases. The V segment lost 8 bases and the J segment 0 bases; nucleotides outside the gene matches: 8. CDR1 is LNHDA and CDR2 is SQIVND in the germline V gene (reference sequence). There are 16 residues in the CDR3. CDR3 DNA (partial): TGTGCCAGTTCACCATTAGCGGGGGGGTACCAAGAGACC. Its protein product is CASSPLAGGYQET. The CDR3 as a whole reads CASSPLAGGYQETQYF.

This clone turned up a few times. Sequencing ends 3 residues short of the CDR3 end; the germline J gene provides the rest. The gene calls are TRBV30 and TRBJ1-2; 11 nucleotides align to TRBD1. Germline V gene sequence: CDR1 GTSNPN, CDR2 SVGIG (reference sequence). This CDR3 comprises 17 residues. The part of the CDR3 DNA that was read is TGTGCCTGGAGTGGTAACCGCCGGGACAGGGGGTACAATGAA. Amino acids: CAWSGNRRDRGYNE. The full CDR3 reads CAWSGNRRDRGYNEYTF.

This clone was counted ten times or more. The read comes to an end 3 residues before the CDR3 does, leaving the germline J gene to fill in the end. The V call is TRBV20-1, the J call TRBJ2-1; D ambiguous. Trimming pared 0 bases from V and 2 bases from J, leaving 11 bases between. CDR1 is DFQATT and CDR2 is SNEGSKA in the germline V gene (reference sequence). This CDR3 contains 15 residues. The CDR3 protein is CSARDTARPYNEQFF. The covered CDR3 bases are TGCAGTGCTAGAGATACGGCTAGACCCTACAATGAG.

This clone was seen repeatedly, ten times or more. The read falls 3 residues short of the CDR3 end, and the missing part is taken from the germline J gene. The genes are TRBV20-1 and TRBJ2-2; TRBD2 agrees at 12 bases. The length of the CDR3 is 19 residues. Germline V gives CDR1 DFQATT, CDR2 SNEGSKA (reference sequence). V shed 0 bases, J shed 0 bases, and the junction held 8 bases outside the gene matches. The CDR3 here is CSARDTRTSGDTNTGELFF. CDR3 DNA, as far as it was read: TGCAGTGCTAGAGATACCCGGACTAGCGGGGACACGAACACCGGGGAG.

This clone has ten or more counts. The read ends 3 residues before the CDR3 terminus; that terminus is restored from the germline J gene. The chain combines TRBV12-3 or TRBV12-4 with TRBJ2-7, with 10 bases lining up with TRBD1. Losses at the gene ends were 1 base for V and 4 bases for J; bases not matched to a gene: 4. The CDR3 contains 15 residues. CDR3 residues: CASSLVGQGLYEQYF. CDR3 DNA (partial): TGTGCCAGCAGTTTAGTGGGACAGGGGTTATACGAG.

This clone was counted at least ten times. CDR3 amino acids: CASSLVLADSYEQYF. CDR3 bases read: TGTGCCAGCAGCTTAGTTCTAGCGGACTCCTACGAG. The genes are TRBV7-2 and TRBJ2-7, with 7 positions matching TRBD2. With the read ending 3 residues before the CDR3 end, the germline J gene is used to fill in that end. Losses at the gene ends were 1 base for V and 0 bases for J; bases not matched to a gene: 3. CDR1 SGHTA and CDR2 FQGNSA come from the germline V gene. The CDR3 extends over 15 amino acids.

This clone has at least ten counts. The CDR3 goes on 3 residues after the read ends, and that part is filled in from the germline J gene. V is TRBV7-2 and J is TRBJ1-2; D perhaps matches TRBD1 (5 bases). Trimming removed 5 bases from V and 6 bases from J, with 19 bases in between. The CDR3 consists of 15 residues. Germline CDR1 reads SGHTA; CDR2 reads FQGNSA. The CDR3 sequence is CASSPQGSRRDGYTF. The DNA read from the CDR3 is TGTGCCAGCAGCCCCCAGGGTTCCCGACGCGATGGC.

This clone was counted ten times or more. Coverage ceases 3 residues before the CDR3 finishes, and the germline J gene fills in the end. This chain links TRBV11-3 with TRBJ1-1; the D is unclear. Trimming removed 1 base at V and 1 base at J, with 7 bases between. The germline V gene encodes CDR1 SGHNT and CDR2 YENEEA. The CDR3 totals 14 residues. CDR3 residues: CASSLVSGNTEAFF. CDR3 DNA, as far as it was read: TGTGCCAGCAGCTTAGTTTCAGGGAACACTGAA.

This clone was observed at least ten times. The sequenced fragment ends 3 residues before the CDR3 boundary, so the rest is inferred from the germline J gene. The genes are TRBV20-1 and TRBJ2-7; TRBD2 matches at 11 bases. Per germline, CDR1 DFQATT and CDR2 SNEGSKA (reference sequence). J lost 3 bases, V lost 6 bases, and 7 bases had no gene match. CDR3 length: 14 residues. The sequenced CDR3 bases are TGCAGTGCCAGACCTCTAGCGGGAGGCTACGAG. Protein: CSARPLAGGYE. In full, the CDR3 reads CSARPLAGGYEQYF.

In its sample, this clone was seen many times. The CDR3 extends 3 residues past the end of the read, so its final part is completed from the germline J gene. This chain links TRBV5-6 with TRBJ1-1; 7 bases are a match to TRBD1. Trimming took 0 bases from V and 6 from J; bases not matched to a gene: 5. This CDR3 spans 14 amino acids. Germline assignment: CDR1 SGHDT and CDR2 YYEEEE. The sequenced part of the CDR3 DNA is TGTGCCAGCAGCTTGGGACAGGGTAACGCTGAA. It codes for CASSLGQGNAE. The full CDR3 protein is CASSLGQGNAEAFF.

The table lists this clone with many counts. Read data end 3 residues before the CDR3 end; the end is taken from the germline J gene. The J gene is TRBJ1-5, the V gene TRBV28; D is uncertain. V was pared by 3 bases and J by 2 bases, with 11 bases between. Germline V gives CDR1 MDHEN, CDR2 SYDVKM. There are 15 residues in the CDR3. Incomplete CDR3 DNA: TGTGCCAGCAGTTTTTTGGAGGGTGGCAATCAGCCC. Its translation: CASSFLEGGNQP. The whole CDR3 region reads CASSFLEGGNQPQHF. Full variable domain (remainder filled in from reference TRBV28 and TRBJ1-5): DVKVTQSSRYLVKRTGEKVFLECVQDMDHENMFWYRQDPGLGLRLIYFSYDVKMKEKGDIPEGYSVSREKKERFSLILESASTNQTSMYLCASSFLEGGNQPQHFGDGTRLSIL.

Many counts were recorded for this clone. The read falls 3 residues short of the CDR3 end, and the missing part is taken from the germline J gene. This chain connects TRBV5-1 to TRBJ1-3; D remains unclear. The CDR3 runs to 17 residues. V gave up 0 bases and J gave up 0 bases, with 13 bases separating them. CDR1 SGHRS and CDR2 YFSETQ come from the germline V gene. Partial CDR3 DNA: TGCGCCAGCAGCTTGGGAGCACCAGCGTTCTCTGGAAACACC. Translated, it gives CASSLGAPAFSGNT. The full CDR3 reads CASSLGAPAFSGNTIYF. Supplemented by reference TRBV5-1 and TRBJ1-3, the full variable domain reads KAGVTQTPRYLIKTRGQQVTLSCSPISGHRSVSWYQQTPGQGLQFLFEYFSETQRNKGNFPGRFSGRQFSNSRSEMNVSTLELGDSALYLCASSLGAPAFSGNTIYFGEGSWLTVV.

This clone has a count of ten or more. The read ends 3 residues shy of where the CDR3 ends; the end is completed using the germline J gene. V usage is TRBV10-1 and J usage is TRBJ2-1; D is ambiguous. Germline V gives CDR1 WNHNN, CDR2 SYGVQD (reference sequence). The CDR3 length is 14 residues. Trimming stripped 0 bases from V and 9 bases from J, with 12 bases between. CDR3 bases read: TGCGCCAGCAGTGAGTCAACTGCCCCCGGTGAG. Translation gives CASSESTAPGE. The full-length CDR3 reads as CASSESTAPGEQFF.

This clone was seen many times. The CDR3 goes on 3 residues after the read ends, and that part is filled in from the germline J gene. This rearrangement joins TRBV15 to TRBJ2-5; 7 bases align to TRBD2. V was pared by 3 bases and J by 0 bases, with 1 base of the junction left unmatched. The CDR3 is made up of 14 amino acids. CDR1 is LNHNV, CDR2 YYDKDF, per germline (reference sequence). The CDR3 sequence: CATSSGGDQETQYF. CDR3 DNA, as far as it was read: TGTGCCACCAGCAGTGGGGGGGACCAAGAGACC.

This clone was found many times. The read stops 3 residues short of the end of the CDR3; the missing end is completed from the germline J gene. The genes are TRBV9 and TRBJ2-7; TRBD1 is a possible D gene (5 bases). Germline V gene data show CDR1 as SGDLS and CDR2 as YYNGEE. This CDR3 contains 15 residues. V was clipped by 3 bases and J by 1 base, with 14 bases between them. The CDR3 reads CASSEGKQDSYEQYF. The part of the CDR3 DNA that was read is TGTGCCAGCAGCGAGGGGAAACAGGATTCCTACGAG.

This clone was observed many times. The CDR3 extends 3 residues past the end of the read, so its final part is completed from the germline J gene. The chain recombines TRBV7-9 with TRBJ2-5; the D gene is possibly TRBD1 (6 bases). CDR1 is SEHNR, CDR2 FQNEAQ, per germline (reference sequence). The V end lost 5 bases, the J end lost 5 bases, and 12 bases lay between the germline ends. There are 13 residues in the CDR3. CDR3 DNA (partial): TGTGCCAGCAGCCGAACAGGGCGGGAGACC. Amino acids: CASSRTGRET. The whole CDR3 protein reads CASSRTGRETQYF.

This clone showed up many times. The read stops 3 residues short of the end of the CDR3; the missing end is completed from the germline J gene. J is TRBJ2-5 and V is TRBV20-1; the match to TRBD2 covers 11 bases. V lost 0 bases, J lost 5 bases, and 11 bases stayed unmatched. Germline V lookup: CDR1 DFQATT, CDR2 SNEGSKA (reference sequence). The CDR3 has 17 amino acids. The CDR3 reads CSARDFMASGGLETQYF. CDR3 bases read: TGCAGTGCTAGAGATTTTATGGCTAGCGGGGGGTTGGAGACC.

This clone was seen ten or more times. Read data end 3 residues before the CDR3 end; the end is taken from the germline J gene. V and J are TRBV5-8 and TRBJ1-1, with no clear D. The V end was cut by 1 base, the J end by 5 bases, with 9 bases between. Germline V gives CDR1 SGHTS, CDR2 YDEGEE. The CDR3 runs 13 residues. The CDR3 sequence: CASSLLSGTEAFF. CDR3 bases read: TGTGCCAGCAGCTTGTTATCGGGGACTGAA.

This clone appeared many times. The CDR3 end falls 3 residues outside the read, so it is completed with the germline J gene. The chain uses TRBV12-3 or TRBV12-4 and TRBJ2-5; D gene uncertain. The V gene lost 4 bases and the J gene lost 5 bases, with 11 bases spanning the gap. The CDR3 length is 13 residues. The sequenced part of the CDR3 DNA is TGTGCCAGCAGTTATCGGGTTTTGGAGACC. Amino acid sequence: CASSYRVLET. The CDR3 in full is CASSYRVLETQYF.

This clone was detected many times. Read data end 3 residues before the CDR3 end; the end is taken from the germline J gene. This chain links TRBV29-1 with TRBJ2-7; the D gene is possibly TRBD1 (6 bases). CDR3 length equals 15 residues. The germline V gene encodes CDR1 SQVTM and CDR2 ANQGSEA. V lost 0 bases to trimming and J lost 0 bases, with 12 bases between them. The sequenced CDR3 bases are TGCAGCGTTGAAGAAAGGGGGACCGCCTCCTACGAG. Protein product: CSVEERGTASYE. The CDR3 reads in full as CSVEERGTASYEQYF.